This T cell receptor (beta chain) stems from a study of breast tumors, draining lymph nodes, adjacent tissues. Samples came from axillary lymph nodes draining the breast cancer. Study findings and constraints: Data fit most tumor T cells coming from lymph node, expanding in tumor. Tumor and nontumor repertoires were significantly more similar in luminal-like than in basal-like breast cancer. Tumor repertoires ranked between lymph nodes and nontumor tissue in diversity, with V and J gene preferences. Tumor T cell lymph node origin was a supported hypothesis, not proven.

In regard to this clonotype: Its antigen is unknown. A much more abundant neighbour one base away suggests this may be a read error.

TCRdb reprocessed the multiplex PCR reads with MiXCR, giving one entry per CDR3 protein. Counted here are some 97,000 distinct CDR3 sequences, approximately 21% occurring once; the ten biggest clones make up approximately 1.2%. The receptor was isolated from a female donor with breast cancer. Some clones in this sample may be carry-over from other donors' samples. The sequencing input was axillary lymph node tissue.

CDR3 protein: CANWDRDGCTF. The CDR3 bases are TGTGCCAACTGGGACAGGGATGGCTGCACCTTC. The rearrangement joins TRBV19 to TRBJ1-2; 9 positions match TRBD1. The CDR3 runs to 11 residues. The germline V gene has CDR1 LNHDA and CDR2 SQIVND (reference sequence).